The 16 T cell receptor beta chains below were found in one sample sequenced in a study of T cell repertoires in cytomegalovirus infection. TCRdb re-called the reads with MiXCR, one entry per CDR3 protein. The sample has 200,000 to 250,000 distinct CDR3 sequences; around 6.4% are singletons. Sequenced sample: PBMCs. Receptors were obtained from a human donor in good health (CMV status not recorded). Some clones in this sample may be carry-over from other donors' samples.

Many counts were recorded for this clonotype. V and J are TRBV19 and TRBJ1-6; 7 nucleotides match TRBD1. Germline V gene lookup returns CDR1 LNHDA and CDR2 SQIVND (reference sequence). CDR3 length: 14 amino acids. V shed 4 bases, J shed 10 bases, and the junction held 7 bases outside the gene matches. As DNA, the CDR3 is TGTGCCAGTAGTACCCAGGGGGATAGGTCACCCCTCCACTTT. Encoded protein: CASSTQGDRSPLHF.

This clonotype was observed many times. The chain combines TRBV12-3 or TRBV12-4 with TRBJ2-7, with unresolved D. The V end lost 1 base, the J end lost 9 bases, and 10 bases lay between the germline ends. The CDR3 extends over 12 amino acids. CDR3 loop: CASSLDSPAQYF. The DNA of the CDR3 is TGTGCCAGCAGTTTAGACAGCCCGGCGCAGTACTTC.

This clonotype was detected many times. The rearrangement joins TRBV29-1 to TRBJ1-1; D is uncertain. V lost 4 bases, J lost 0 bases, and 9 bases lay in between. The CDR3 spans 13 residues. Germline CDR1 SQVTM, CDR2 ANQGSEA. CDR3 in DNA: TGCAGCGTTGCGGCCGGAGTGAACACTGAAGCTTTCTTT. It specifies CSVAAGVNTEAFF.

This clonotype was counted ten times or more. This chain links TRBV20-1 with TRBJ1-1; D call uncertain. Germline lookup yields CDR1 DFQATT and CDR2 SNEGSKA (reference sequence). V lost 5 bases to trimming and J lost 5 bases, with 12 bases between them. CDR3 length: 12 residues. Here the CDR3 DNA reads TGCAGTGCTTCCCAAGCGGGGACTGAAGCTTTCTTT. The encoded protein is CSASQAGTEAFF.

This clonotype was observed at least ten times. This chain links TRBV20-1 with TRBJ2-7; unclear D gene. Germline V gene sequence: CDR1 DFQATT, CDR2 SNEGSKA (reference sequence). The CDR3 extends over 16 amino acids. V was shortened by 0 bases and J by 7 bases, with 22 bases between the two germline ends. The CDR3 here is CSARDWRSGDSGEQYF. The CDR3, as DNA: TGCAGTGCTAGAGATTGGCGGTCTGGGGATTCTGGGGAGCAGTACTTC.

This clonotype was seen only a few times. J is TRBJ1-1 and V is TRBV6-2 or TRBV6-3, with D unresolved. Trimming removed 2 bases at V and 4 bases at J, with 11 bases between. This CDR3 has 14 amino acids. Per germline, CDR1 MNHEY and CDR2 SVGEGT. The chain's CDR3 is CASSYAARGTEAFF. In DNA form, the CDR3 reads TGTGCCAGCAGTTACGCGGCCCGGGGCACTGAAGCTTTCTTT.

The table lists this clonotype with many counts. This chain uses TRBV20-1 with TRBJ1-2; D is unresolved. This CDR3 is 13 amino acids long. Trimming pared 3 bases from V and 3 bases from J, leaving 11 bases between. Germline values: CDR1 DFQATT, CDR2 SNEGSKA (reference sequence). The CDR3 DNA is TGCAGTGCTAGCACCGGGTCCTACTATGGCTACACCTTC. Translating gives CSASTGSYYGYTF.

This CDR3 is CAWIPLAGRTYEQYF. For the CDR3, the DNA is TGTGCCTGGATCCCACTAGCGGGGAGGACCTACGAGCAGTACTTC. The chain joins TRBV30 to TRBJ2-7, with TRBD2 matching 10 bases. V lost 4 bases to trimming and J lost 2 bases; unmatched junction nucleotides: 8. This CDR3 contains 15 residues. Germline V gene data show CDR1 as GTSNPN and CDR2 as SVGIG (reference sequence).

This clonotype has more than one count but fewer than ten. The chain recombines TRBV20-1 with TRBJ2-7; TRBD1 matches at 8 bases. The CDR3 is made up of 13 amino acids. V gave up 1 base and J gave up 5 bases; unmatched junction bases: 4. Germline V gene sequence: CDR1 DFQATT, CDR2 SNEGSKA (reference sequence). The CDR3 coding sequence is TGCAGTGCTAGAGGCCAGGGGGCACACGAGCAGTACTTC. This encodes CSARGQGAHEQYF.

This clonotype occurred many times. The rearrangement links TRBV7-2 to TRBJ1-4, with D possibly matching TRBD1 (5 bases). The germline V and J ends were trimmed by 0 bases and 6 bases, with 8 bases remaining between them. Per the germline V gene, CDR1 is SGHTA and CDR2 is FQGNSA. There are 14 residues in the CDR3. The chain's CDR3 is CASSLAAGHEKLFF. The CDR3 DNA is TGTGCCAGCAGCTTAGCGGCAGGGCATGAAAAACTGTTTTTT.

This clonotype has ten or more counts. The chain employs TRBV20-1 and TRBJ2-7; the D gene is possibly TRBD1 (6 bases). CDR3 length: 15 amino acids. Trimming removed 6 bases from V and 6 bases from J, with 24 bases in between. The germline CDR1 and CDR2 sequences are DFQATT and SNEGSKA (reference sequence). CDR3 region: CSAVGRGLVPSEQYF. CDR3 sequence (DNA): TGCAGTGCCGTCGGCAGGGGTCTAGTCCCATCCGAGCAGTACTTC.

The chain combines TRBV2 with TRBJ1-2; TRBD1 might be the D (6 bases). This CDR3 contains 13 residues. Trimming removed 6 bases from V and 6 bases from J, with 14 bases in between. The germline gives CDR1 SNHLY, CDR2 FYNNEI. The CDR3 bases are TGTGCCAGCAGCCTCGGGGGCCAGGATGGCTACACCTTC. Residues: CASSLGGQDGYTF.

Ten or more counts support this clonotype. The rearrangement uses TRBV9 and TRBJ2-1; TRBD2 is a possible D gene (6 bases). Germline lookup yields CDR1 SGDLS and CDR2 YYNGEE. The ends were cut back, 1 base at V and 5 bases at J, with 10 bases in the middle. The CDR3 covers 14 residues. The CDR3 nucleotides are TGTGCCAGCAGCGTAACTAGCCGAGACAATGAGCAGTTCTTC. Protein: CASSVTSRDNEQFF.

This clonotype was counted many times. The V gene is TRBV20-1, the J gene TRBJ1-1; a weak D match, TRBD1 (5 bases). The germline gives CDR1 DFQATT, CDR2 SNEGSKA (reference sequence). This CDR3 has 12 residues. The germline V and J ends were trimmed by 1 base and 3 bases, with 6 bases remaining between them. CDR3 nucleotides: TGCAGTGCTAGAGTCAGGGACACTGAAGCTTTCTTT. It encodes CSARVRDTEAFF.

This clonotype has at least ten counts. V is TRBV19 and J is TRBJ2-1; 7 positions agree with TRBD2. Germline V CDR1 and CDR2: LNHDA, SQIVND (reference sequence). The junction had 7 bases not matched to a gene; V was cut back by 5 bases and J by 9 bases. The CDR3 contains 13 residues. The CDR3 bases are TGTGCCAGTAGTCCCATCGGGGGGTCTGAGCAGTTCTTC. Its protein is CASSPIGGSEQFF.

This clonotype showed up just a few times. V is TRBV6-5 and J is TRBJ1-5; D might be TRBD1 (6 bases). There are 15 residues in the CDR3. Germline CDR1 reads MNHEY; CDR2 reads SVGAGI. The ends were cut back, 8 bases at V and 4 bases at J, with 18 bases in the middle. The DNA of the CDR3 is TGTGCCAGCTCCGTGACGGGGGCGGATAATCAGCCCCAGCATTTT. It is translated as CASSVTGADNQPQHF.